These 14 T cell receptor beta chains were sequenced from one sample in a study of cytomegalovirus exposure and HLA in healthy donors. Only in-frame clones appear in the TCRdb table, and some are missing; sequencing was by immunoSEQ multiplex PCR. The table lists fewer than 200,000 clones, about nine tenths of them singletons. The specimen was PBMCs. All receptors derive from a young man in good health and CMV-seropositive.

For the CDR3, the DNA is TGCGCCAGCAGCTTGGGACAGACTAGCGCTATCTACGAGCAGTACTTC. Its protein product is CASSLGQTSAIYEQYF. The rearrangement links TRBV5-1 to TRBJ2-7; 8 bases line up with TRBD2. Looked up from germline, CDR1 is SGHRS and CDR2 is YFSETQ. The CDR3 runs to 16 residues. V trimming: 0 bases; J trimming: 3 bases; junction bases outside the gene matches: 8.

The rearrangement links TRBV14 to TRBJ2-5; 7 positions match TRBD2. Germline lookup yields CDR1 SGHDN and CDR2 FVKESK. The CDR3 has 19 amino acids. The junction had 16 bases not matched to a gene; V was cut back by 0 bases and J by 3 bases. The CDR3 spells CASSQDWVASGSPEETQYF. CDR3 DNA sequence: TGTGCCAGCAGCCAAGATTGGGTGGCTAGCGGAAGCCCCGAAGAGACCCAGTACTTC.

Comment on this clone: Other DNA sequences of this sample code for an identical CDR3. V gene TRBV4-1 combines with J gene TRBJ1-2, with D possibly TRBD1 on 6 matching bases. The germline V and J ends were trimmed by 0 bases and 5 bases, with 10 bases remaining between them. The CDR3 is 14 amino acids. The germline V gene encodes CDR1 MGHRA and CDR2 YSYEKL. The CDR3 here is CASSQDRGPYGYTF. The CDR3, as DNA: TGCGCCAGCAGCCAAGACAGGGGCCCTTATGGCTACACCTTC.

V gene TRBV7-6 combines with J gene TRBJ2-3; 8 nucleotides line up with TRBD1. J gave up 0 bases and V 5 bases, and 13 bases lay outside the gene matches. Per the germline V gene, CDR1 is SGHVS and CDR2 is FNYEAQ. The CDR3 length is 18 residues. In DNA form, the CDR3 reads TGTGCCAGCAGCCCGCTTGGACAGGGCTTTCCTAGCACAGATACGCAGTATTTT. Its translation: CASSPLGQGFPSTDTQYF.

The chain joins TRBV2 to TRBJ1-2, with D unclear. This CDR3 has 14 residues. The germline V gene has CDR1 SNHLY and CDR2 FYNNEI. Trimming removed 2 bases from V and 7 bases from J, with 14 bases in between. The CDR3 bases are TGTGCCAGCAGTGAACACGAGGGCCTAGGTGGCTACACCTTC. Its protein product is CASSEHEGLGGYTF.

This clone was recorded many times. This chain uses TRBV11-2 with TRBJ2-7; TRBD1 agrees at 11 bases. This CDR3 has 14 amino acids. Per the germline V gene, CDR1 is SGHAT and CDR2 is FQNNGV. V dropped 5 bases and J dropped 6; count of bases not matched to a gene: 6. CDR3: CASSQGQGVGEQYF. In DNA form, the CDR3 reads TGTGCCAGCAGCCAGGGACAGGGGGTAGGCGAGCAGTACTTC.

J is TRBJ2-1 and V is TRBV7-9; TRBD2 matches at 11 bases. With V trimmed by 5 bases and J by 4 bases, 7 bases remained unmatched. Germline V gene data show CDR1 as SEHNR and CDR2 as FQNEAQ (reference sequence). The CDR3 loop spans 16 amino acids. The CDR3 bases are TGTGCCAGCAGCCCGGCGGGACTAGCGGTTTACAATGAGCAGTTCTTC. It yields the protein CASSPAGLAVYNEQFF. Using reference TRBV7-9 and TRBJ2-1 for the parts outside the CDR3, the full variable domain is DTGVSQNPRHKITKRGQNVTFRCDPISEHNRLYWYRQTLGQGPEFLTYFQNEAQLEKSRLLSDRFSAERPKGSFSTLEIQRTEQGDSAMYLCASSPAGLAVYNEQFFGPGTRLTVL.

The chain recombines TRBV19 with TRBJ1-3; 8 bases map to TRBD1. CDR1 and CDR2 from the germline V gene are LNHDA and SQIVND (reference sequence). V lost 7 bases, J lost 0 bases, and 8 bases stayed unmatched. The CDR3 is 16 residues long. CDR3 sequence (DNA): TGTGCCAGTACCCGGACAGGGTCAAACTCTGGAAACACCATATATTTT. Its translation is CASTRTGSNSGNTIYF.

The sample holds one count of this clone. This sequence joins TRBV14 and TRBJ2-7; 11 bases match TRBD1. Germline V gene data show CDR1 as SGHDN and CDR2 as FVKESK. The V and J ends lost 4 bases and 1 base, in that order; junction bases with no gene match: 3. The CDR3 is 15 residues long. The CDR3 region has the DNA TGTGCCAGCAGCCCTGGGACAGGGGGGTCCTACGAGCAGTACTTC. It specifies CASSPGTGGSYEQYF.

In this sample, this clone turned up once. The chain carries TRBV10-3 and TRBJ2-7; weak D call: TRBD1 (6 bases). The CDR3 has 13 residues. The germline V gene encodes CDR1 ENHRY and CDR2 SYGVKD. Between the trimmed V and J ends, which lost 8 bases and 1 base, there was a span of 12 bases. Here the CDR3 DNA reads TGTGCCATCGGGTCGACAGGTTCCTACGAGCAGTACTTC. Translating gives CAIGSTGSYEQYF.

This chain connects TRBV7-9 to TRBJ2-1, with 8 bases aligning to TRBD2. Germline CDR1 and CDR2: SEHNR and FQNEAQ (reference sequence). This CDR3 is built from 12 residues. V was clipped by 1 base and J by 15 bases; unmatched bases: 5. CDR3 coding DNA: TGTGCCAGCAGCTTAGATCAGCGGGAGTGGTTCTTC. Translating it yields CASSLDQREWFF.

This clone was detected only a few times. The chain has TRBV9 and TRBJ2-7; D gene ambiguous. V lost 2 bases, J lost 0 bases, and 9 bases lay in between. The germline V gene has CDR1 SGDLS and CDR2 YYNGEE. The CDR3 length is 14 residues. The CDR3 sequence: CASSVGDSSYEQYF. CDR3 coding DNA: TGTGCCAGCAGCGTTGGTGACTCCTCCTACGAGCAGTACTTC.

The chain has TRBV6-4 and TRBJ2-1; 7 bases agree with TRBD2. The germline CDR1 and CDR2 sequences are MRHNA and SNTAGT. V trimming: 6 bases; J trimming: 5 bases; junction bases outside the gene matches: 7. This CDR3 is built from 14 residues. The CDR3 is CASSREAGNNEQFF. As DNA, the CDR3 is TGTGCCAGCAGCCGGGAGGCGGGGAACAATGAGCAGTTCTTC.

The rearrangement uses TRBV7-6 and TRBJ1-2, with no clear D. Germline-derived CDR1 and CDR2 are SGHVS and FNYEAQ. Trimming cost V 6 bases and J 7 bases, with 15 bases left between them. The CDR3 is made up of 13 amino acids. The DNA of the CDR3 is TGTGCCAGCAGTTTGAAAGAGGATTTTGGCTACACCTTC. Encoded protein: CASSLKEDFGYTF. The variable domain in full, with the rest retrieved from reference TRBV7-6 and TRBJ1-2, is GAGVSQSPRYKVTKRGQDVALRCDPISGHVSLYWYRQALGQGPEFLTYFNYEAQQDKSGLPNDRFSAERPEGSISTLTIQRTEQRDSAMYRCASSLKEDFGYTFGSGTRLTVV.